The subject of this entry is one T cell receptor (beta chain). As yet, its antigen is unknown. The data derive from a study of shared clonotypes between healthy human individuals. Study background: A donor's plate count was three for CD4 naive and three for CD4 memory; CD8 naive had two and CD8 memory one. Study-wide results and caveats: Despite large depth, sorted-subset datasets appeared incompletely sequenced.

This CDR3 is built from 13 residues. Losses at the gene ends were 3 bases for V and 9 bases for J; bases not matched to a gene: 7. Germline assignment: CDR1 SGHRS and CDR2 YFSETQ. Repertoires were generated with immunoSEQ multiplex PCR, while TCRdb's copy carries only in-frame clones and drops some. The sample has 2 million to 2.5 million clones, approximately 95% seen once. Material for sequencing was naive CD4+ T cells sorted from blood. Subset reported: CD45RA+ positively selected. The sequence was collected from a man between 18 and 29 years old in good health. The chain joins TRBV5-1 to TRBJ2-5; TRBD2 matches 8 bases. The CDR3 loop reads CASSSSGSPAQYF. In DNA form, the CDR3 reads TGCGCCAGCAGCTCCAGCGGGAGCCCGGCCCAGTACTTC.